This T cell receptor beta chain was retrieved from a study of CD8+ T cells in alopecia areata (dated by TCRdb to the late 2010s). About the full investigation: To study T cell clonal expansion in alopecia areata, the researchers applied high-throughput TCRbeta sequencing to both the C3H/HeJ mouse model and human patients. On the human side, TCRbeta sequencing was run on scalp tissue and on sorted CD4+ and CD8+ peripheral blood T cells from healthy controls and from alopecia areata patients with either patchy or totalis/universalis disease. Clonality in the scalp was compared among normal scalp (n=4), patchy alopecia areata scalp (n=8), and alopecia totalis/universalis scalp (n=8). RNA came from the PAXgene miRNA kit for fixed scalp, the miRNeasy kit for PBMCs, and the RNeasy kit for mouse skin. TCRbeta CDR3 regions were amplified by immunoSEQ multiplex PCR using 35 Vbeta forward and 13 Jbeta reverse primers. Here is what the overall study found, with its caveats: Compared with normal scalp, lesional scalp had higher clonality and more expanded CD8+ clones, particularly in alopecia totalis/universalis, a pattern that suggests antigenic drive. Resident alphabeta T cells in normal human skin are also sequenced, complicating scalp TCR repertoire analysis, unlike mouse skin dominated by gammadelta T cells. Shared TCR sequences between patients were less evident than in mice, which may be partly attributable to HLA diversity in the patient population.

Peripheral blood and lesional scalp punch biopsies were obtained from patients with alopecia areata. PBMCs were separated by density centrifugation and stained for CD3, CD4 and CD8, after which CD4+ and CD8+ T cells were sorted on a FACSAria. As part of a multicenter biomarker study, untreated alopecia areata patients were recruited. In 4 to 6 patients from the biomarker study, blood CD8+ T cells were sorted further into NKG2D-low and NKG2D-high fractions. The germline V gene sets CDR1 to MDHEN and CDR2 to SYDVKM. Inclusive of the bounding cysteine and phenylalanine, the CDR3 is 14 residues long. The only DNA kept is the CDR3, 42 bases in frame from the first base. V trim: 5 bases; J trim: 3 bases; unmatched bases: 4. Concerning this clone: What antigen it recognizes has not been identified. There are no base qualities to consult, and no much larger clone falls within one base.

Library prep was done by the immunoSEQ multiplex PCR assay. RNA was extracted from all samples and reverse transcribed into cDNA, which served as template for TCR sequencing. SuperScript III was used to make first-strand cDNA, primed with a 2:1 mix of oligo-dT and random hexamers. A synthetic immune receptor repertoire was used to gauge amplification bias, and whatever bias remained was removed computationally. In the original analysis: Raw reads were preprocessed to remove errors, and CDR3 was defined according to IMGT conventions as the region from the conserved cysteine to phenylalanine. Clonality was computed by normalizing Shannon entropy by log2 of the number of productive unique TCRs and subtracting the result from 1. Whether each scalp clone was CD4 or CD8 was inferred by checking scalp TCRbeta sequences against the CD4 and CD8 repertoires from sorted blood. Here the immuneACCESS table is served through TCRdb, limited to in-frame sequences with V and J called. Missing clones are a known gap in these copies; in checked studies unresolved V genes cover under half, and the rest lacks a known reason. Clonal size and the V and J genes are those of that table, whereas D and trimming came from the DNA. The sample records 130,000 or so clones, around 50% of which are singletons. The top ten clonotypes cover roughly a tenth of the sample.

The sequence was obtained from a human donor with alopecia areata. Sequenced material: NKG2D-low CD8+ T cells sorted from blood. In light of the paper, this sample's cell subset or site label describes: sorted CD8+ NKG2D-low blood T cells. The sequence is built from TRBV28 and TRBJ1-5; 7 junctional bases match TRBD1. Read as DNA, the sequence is TGTGCCAGCAGTATCGGGACAGTCAATCAGCCCCAGCATTTT. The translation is CASSIGTVNQPQHF. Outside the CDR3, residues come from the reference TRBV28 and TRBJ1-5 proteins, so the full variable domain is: DVKVTQSSRYLVKRTGEKVFLECVQDMDHENMFWYRQDPGLGLRLIYFSYDVKMKEKGDIPEGYSVSREKKERFSLILESASTNQTSMYLCASSIGTVNQPQHFGDGTRLSIL.